Listed below are T cell receptor beta chains from one sample, sequenced in a study of metastatic and nonmetastatic thyroid tumors. TCRdb re-called the PCR reads with MiXCR. The table has 15,000 to 20,000 clones, around 33% seen once. The specimen sequenced was tumor tissue. The source of these receptors is a male donor with papillary thyroid cancer or a benign thyroid nodule (not recorded which). Some clones in this sample may be carry-over from other donors' samples. Each CDR3 is given with its conserved first and last residue. Each record gives: D gene, V gene, J gene, clone size, CDR3 protein, CDR3 DNA. D genes are given only for firm matches. Rows give clone size only sometimes, using once, few, many, or a class for an expanded clone.

D gene: -; V gene: TRBV6-2/TRBV6-3; J gene: TRBJ2-1; clone size: -; CDR3 protein: CASGEGPQGQFF; CDR3 DNA: TGTGCCAGCGGCGAGGGCCCGCAGGGGCAGTTCTTC
D gene: TRBD2; V gene: TRBV7-6; J gene: TRBJ2-1; clone size: -; CDR3 protein: CASSPGSSGGYHEQFF; CDR3 DNA: TGTGCTAGCAGCCCCGGGTCGAGCGGGGGGTACCATGAGCAGTTCTTC
D gene: -; V gene: TRBV9; J gene: TRBJ2-2; clone size: -; CDR3 protein: CASSVASPANTGELFF; CDR3 DNA: TGTGCCAGCAGCGTAGCGAGTCCCGCGAACACCGGGGAGCTGTTTTTT
D gene: -; V gene: TRBV6-2/TRBV6-3; J gene: TRBJ2-7; clone size: many; CDR3 protein: CASTSGAAYEQYF; CDR3 DNA: TGTGCCAGCACCTCTGGGGCGGCCTACGAGCAGTACTTC
D gene: -; V gene: TRBV19; J gene: TRBJ2-6; clone size: few; CDR3 protein: CASSIQQTGANVLTF; CDR3 DNA: TGTGCCAGTAGTATTCAGCAAACTGGGGCCAACGTCCTGACTTTC
D gene: -; V gene: TRBV5-6; J gene: TRBJ1-3; clone size: medium-sized; CDR3 protein: CASSLGRAGNTIYF; CDR3 DNA: TGTGCCAGCAGCTTGGGCAGGGCTGGAAACACCATATATTTT
D gene: -; V gene: TRBV15; J gene: TRBJ2-7; clone size: -; CDR3 protein: CATSRDGYRFDEQYF; CDR3 DNA: TGTGCCACCAGCAGAGATGGATACAGGTTCGACGAGCAGTACTTC
D gene: TRBD1; V gene: TRBV11-3; J gene: TRBJ2-7; clone size: -; CDR3 protein: CASSLRDRGFYEQYF; CDR3 DNA: TGTGCCAGCAGCCTCCGGGACAGGGGGTTCTACGAGCAGTACTTC
D gene: -; V gene: TRBV9; J gene: TRBJ1-6; clone size: -; CDR3 protein: CASSWIERGNSPLHF; CDR3 DNA: TGTGCCAGCAGCTGGATCGAAAGGGGTAATTCACCCCTCCACTTT
D gene: -; V gene: TRBV6-1; J gene: TRBJ1-2; clone size: many; CDR3 protein: CASFRAGNYGYTF; CDR3 DNA: TGTGCCAGCTTCCGGGCAGGGAACTATGGCTACACCTTC
D gene: TRBD1; V gene: TRBV20-1; J gene: TRBJ2-7; clone size: -; CDR3 protein: CSARGTAYEQYF; CDR3 DNA: TGCAGTGCGAGAGGGACAGCCTACGAGCAGTACTTC
D gene: TRBD1; V gene: TRBV20-1; J gene: TRBJ1-1; clone size: medium-sized; CDR3 protein: CSAPGQAKNTEAFF; CDR3 DNA: TGCAGTGCGCCCGGACAGGCTAAGAACACTGAAGCTTTCTTT
D gene: TRBD1; V gene: TRBV28; J gene: TRBJ1-2; clone size: many; CDR3 protein: CAGFDRDRDGYTF; CDR3 DNA: TGTGCCGGGTTCGACCGGGACAGGGATGGCTACACCTTC
D gene: -; V gene: TRBV6-1; J gene: TRBJ1-1; clone size: many; CDR3 protein: CASSPQGTEAFF; CDR3 DNA: TGTGCCAGCAGTCCTCAGGGAACTGAAGCTTTCTTT
D gene: -; V gene: TRBV11-3; J gene: TRBJ2-1; clone size: -; CDR3 protein: CASSIPPGDEQFF; CDR3 DNA: TGTGCCAGCAGCATTCCCCCGGGCGATGAGCAGTTCTTC
D gene: -; V gene: TRBV7-3; J gene: TRBJ2-7; clone size: -; CDR3 protein: CASSLGDGLYEQYF; CDR3 DNA: TGTGCCAGCAGTTTGGGGGACGGACTTTACGAGCAGTACTTC
D gene: -; V gene: TRBV6-4; J gene: TRBJ1-5; clone size: -; CDR3 protein: CASSPGTPRIQPQHF; CDR3 DNA: TGTGCCAGCAGCCCCGGGACACCGAGGATCCAGCCCCAGCATTTT
D gene: TRBD2; V gene: TRBV6-1; J gene: TRBJ2-7; clone size: -; CDR3 protein: CASSRTSGNPYEQYF; CDR3 DNA: TGTGCCAGCAGCCGGACTAGCGGGAACCCCTACGAGCAGTACTTC
D gene: -; V gene: TRBV19; J gene: TRBJ1-2; clone size: few; CDR3 protein: CASSIEWRDGYTF; CDR3 DNA: TGTGCCAGTAGTATAGAATGGCGGGATGGCTACACCTTC
D gene: TRBD2; V gene: TRBV6-1; J gene: TRBJ2-1; clone size: -; CDR3 protein: CATSEREYNEQFF; CDR3 DNA: TGTGCCACGAGTGAGCGGGAGTACAATGAGCAGTTCTTC
D gene: TRBD1; V gene: TRBV6-1; J gene: TRBJ1-3; clone size: medium-sized; CDR3 protein: CASSKIGQGGNTIYF; CDR3 DNA: TGTGCCAGCAGTAAAATCGGACAGGGAGGAAACACCATATATTTT
D gene: -; V gene: TRBV2; J gene: TRBJ2-5; clone size: many; CDR3 protein: CASSGSGVVETQYF; CDR3 DNA: TGTGCCAGCAGTGGGTCGGGGGTTGTGGAGACCCAGTACTTC
D gene: -; V gene: TRBV3-1; J gene: TRBJ1-1; clone size: many; CDR3 protein: CASSPSLMDSFNTEAFF; CDR3 DNA: TGTGCCAGCAGCCCCTCCCTTATGGACAGCTTCAACACTGAAGCTTTCTTT
D gene: -; V gene: TRBV4-1; J gene: TRBJ2-7; clone size: medium-sized; CDR3 protein: CASSLGHEQYF; CDR3 DNA: TGCGCCAGCAGCCTCGGACACGAGCAGTACTTC
D gene: -; V gene: TRBV6-6; J gene: TRBJ1-2; clone size: -; CDR3 protein: CASSYSGGLGYTF; CDR3 DNA: TGTGCCAGCAGTTACTCTGGGGGACTCGGCTACACCTTC
D gene: TRBD1; V gene: TRBV11-1; J gene: TRBJ1-6; clone size: -; CDR3 protein: CASTSGQGNSPLHF; CDR3 DNA: TGTGCCAGCACCTCGGGACAGGGTAATTCACCCCTCCACTTT
D gene: -; V gene: TRBV6-2/TRBV6-3; J gene: TRBJ1-5; clone size: few; CDR3 protein: CASSWGGREQPQHF; CDR3 DNA: TGTGCCAGCAGTTGGGGAGGTAGAGAACAGCCCCAGCATTTT
D gene: -; V gene: TRBV6-1; J gene: TRBJ2-7; clone size: many; CDR3 protein: CASSSPSSGEYEQYF; CDR3 DNA: TGTGCCAGCAGCTCCCCTTCCTCAGGGGAATACGAGCAGTACTTC
D gene: -; V gene: TRBV11-2; J gene: TRBJ2-1; clone size: -; CDR3 protein: CASSRGEEQFF; CDR3 DNA: TGTGCCAGCAGCCGTGGGGAAGAGCAGTTCTTC
D gene: TRBD1; V gene: TRBV11-1; J gene: TRBJ1-2; clone size: medium-sized; CDR3 protein: CASSLAETGGRSGYTF; CDR3 DNA: TGTGCCAGCAGCTTAGCAGAGACAGGGGGCCGGAGCGGCTACACCTTC
D gene: -; V gene: TRBV6-2/TRBV6-3; J gene: TRBJ1-1; clone size: -; CDR3 protein: CASRYWKTDAFF; CDR3 DNA: TGTGCCAGCAGATACTGGAAAACTGATGCTTTCTTT
D gene: -; V gene: TRBV6-1; J gene: TRBJ1-2; clone size: -; CDR3 protein: CASVGVDKYGLWF; CDR3 DNA: TGTGCCAGCGTAGGGGTCGACAAGTATGGCTTGTGGTTC
D gene: TRBD1; V gene: TRBV9; J gene: TRBJ2-5; clone size: -; CDR3 protein: CASSGGQDARETQYF; CDR3 DNA: TGTGCCAGCAGTGGGGGACAGGATGCGCGAGAGACCCAGTACTTC
D gene: TRBD1; V gene: TRBV5-1; J gene: TRBJ1-1; clone size: -; CDR3 protein: CASSLLPPGQGNTEAFF; CDR3 DNA: TGCGCCAGCAGCTTGCTCCCTCCGGGACAGGGGAACACTGAAGCTTTCTTT
D gene: -; V gene: TRBV3-1; J gene: TRBJ1-1; clone size: many; CDR3 protein: CASSQNVEGGEAFF; CDR3 DNA: TGTGCCAGCAGCCAAAACGTGGAGGGAGGTGAAGCTTTCTTT
D gene: TRBD1; V gene: TRBV7-3; J gene: TRBJ2-7; clone size: once; CDR3 protein: CASSPDRDDEQYF; CDR3 DNA: TGTGCCAGCAGCCCGGACAGGGACGACGAGCAGTACTTC
D gene: -; V gene: TRBV5-8; J gene: TRBJ2-3; clone size: -; CDR3 protein: CASSSHGGGDTQYF; CDR3 DNA: TGTGCCAGCAGCTCCCACGGGGGTGGAGATACGCAGTATTTT
D gene: TRBD1; V gene: TRBV4-1; J gene: TRBJ1-5; clone size: many; CDR3 protein: CASSQAPTGVGNQPQHF; CDR3 DNA: TGCGCCAGCAGCCAAGCCCCGACAGGGGTAGGTAATCAGCCCCAGCATTTT
D gene: -; V gene: TRBV7-2; J gene: TRBJ1-5; clone size: -; CDR3 protein: CASSAPGNQPQHF; CDR3 DNA: TGTGCCAGCAGCGCCCCAGGGAATCAGCCCCAGCATTTT
D gene: TRBD2; V gene: TRBV2; J gene: TRBJ2-5; clone size: many; CDR3 protein: CASSIRGGVEETQYF; CDR3 DNA: TGTGCCAGCAGTATTCGCGGGGGGGTAGAAGAGACCCAGTACTTC
D gene: TRBD1; V gene: TRBV19; J gene: TRBJ1-4; clone size: medium-sized; CDR3 protein: CASSLQGAIEKLFF; CDR3 DNA: TGTGCCAGTAGTTTACAGGGGGCAATTGAAAAACTGTTTTTT
D gene: -; V gene: TRBV5-4; J gene: TRBJ1-1; clone size: once; CDR3 protein: CASSPRMDSEAFF; CDR3 DNA: TGTGCCAGCAGCCCCCGGATGGACAGCGAAGCTTTCTTT
D gene: TRBD2; V gene: TRBV28; J gene: TRBJ2-3; clone size: few; CDR3 protein: CASSPRTSGSPQYTQYF; CDR3 DNA: TGTGCCAGCAGTCCCCGGACTAGCGGGAGTCCCCAGTACACGCAGTATTTT
D gene: TRBD1; V gene: TRBV13; J gene: TRBJ1-2; clone size: -; CDR3 protein: CASSFGQGDNYGYTF; CDR3 DNA: TGTGCCAGCAGCTTTGGACAGGGGGATAACTATGGCTACACCTTC
D gene: TRBD2; V gene: TRBV10-3; J gene: TRBJ2-1; clone size: -; CDR3 protein: CAIRSGTSGNYEQFF; CDR3 DNA: TGTGCCATCAGGTCCGGGACTAGCGGGAACTATGAGCAGTTCTTC
D gene: TRBD2; V gene: TRBV20-1; J gene: TRBJ2-5; clone size: many; CDR3 protein: CSAEDRPGVSGRLQETQYF; CDR3 DNA: TGCAGTGCTGAAGACAGGCCGGGAGTTAGCGGGAGGCTACAAGAGACCCAGTACTTC
D gene: -; V gene: TRBV6-2/TRBV6-3; J gene: TRBJ2-5; clone size: many; CDR3 protein: CASLTGTQETQYF; CDR3 DNA: TGTGCCAGCCTAACAGGGACCCAAGAGACCCAGTACTTC
D gene: -; V gene: TRBV4-2; J gene: TRBJ2-1; clone size: many; CDR3 protein: CASSQSGSYNEQFF; CDR3 DNA: TGTGCCAGCAGCCAATCTGGCTCCTACAATGAGCAGTTCTTC
D gene: TRBD2; V gene: TRBV4-2; J gene: TRBJ2-3; clone size: medium-sized; CDR3 protein: CASSQVSGGATDTQYF; CDR3 DNA: TGTGCCAGCAGCCAAGTTAGCGGGGGGGCCACAGATACGCAGTATTTT
D gene: -; V gene: TRBV2; J gene: TRBJ1-6; clone size: once; CDR3 protein: CASSEHGGSSYNSPLHF; CDR3 DNA: TGTGCCAGCAGTGAACATGGGGGAAGCTCCTATAATTCACCCCTCCACTTT
D gene: TRBD2; V gene: TRBV6-1; J gene: TRBJ2-5; clone size: many; CDR3 protein: CASNLIAGGQETQYF; CDR3 DNA: TGTGCCAGCAATCTCATAGCGGGGGGGCAGGAGACCCAGTACTTC
D gene: TRBD1; V gene: TRBV2; J gene: TRBJ1-3; clone size: many; CDR3 protein: CARNTGDSGNTIYF; CDR3 DNA: TGTGCCAGAAATACAGGGGACTCTGGAAACACCATATATTTT
D gene: -; V gene: TRBV20-1; J gene: TRBJ1-2; clone size: -; CDR3 protein: CSALRGMVYYGYTF; CDR3 DNA: TGCAGTGCCCTAAGGGGGATGGTCTACTATGGCTACACCTTC
D gene: -; V gene: TRBV6-6; J gene: TRBJ2-2; clone size: -; CDR3 protein: CASSYQETGELFF; CDR3 DNA: TGTGCCAGCAGTTACCAGGAAACCGGGGAGCTGTTTTTT
D gene: TRBD2; V gene: TRBV28; J gene: TRBJ2-3; clone size: few; CDR3 protein: CASRPTSGVADTQYF; CDR3 DNA: TGTGCCAGCAGACCCACTAGCGGGGTCGCAGATACGCAGTATTTT
D gene: -; V gene: TRBV6-5; J gene: TRBJ1-6; clone size: medium-sized; CDR3 protein: CASSYSLPATYNSPLHF; CDR3 DNA: TGTGCCAGCAGTTACTCTCTCCCAGCCACCTATAATTCACCCCTCCACTTT
D gene: -; V gene: TRBV10-3; J gene: TRBJ2-7; clone size: many; CDR3 protein: CAISAETVYEQYF; CDR3 DNA: TGTGCCATCAGTGCGGAGACAGTCTACGAGCAGTACTTC
D gene: -; V gene: TRBV6-2/TRBV6-3; J gene: TRBJ2-7; clone size: few; CDR3 protein: CASSYPRGYSYEQYF; CDR3 DNA: TGTGCCAGCAGTTACCCACGGGGATACTCCTACGAGCAGTACTTC
D gene: -; V gene: TRBV5-1; J gene: TRBJ2-5; clone size: many; CDR3 protein: CASRGDWTETQYF; CDR3 DNA: TGCGCCAGCCGCGGGGACTGGACGGAGACCCAGTACTTC